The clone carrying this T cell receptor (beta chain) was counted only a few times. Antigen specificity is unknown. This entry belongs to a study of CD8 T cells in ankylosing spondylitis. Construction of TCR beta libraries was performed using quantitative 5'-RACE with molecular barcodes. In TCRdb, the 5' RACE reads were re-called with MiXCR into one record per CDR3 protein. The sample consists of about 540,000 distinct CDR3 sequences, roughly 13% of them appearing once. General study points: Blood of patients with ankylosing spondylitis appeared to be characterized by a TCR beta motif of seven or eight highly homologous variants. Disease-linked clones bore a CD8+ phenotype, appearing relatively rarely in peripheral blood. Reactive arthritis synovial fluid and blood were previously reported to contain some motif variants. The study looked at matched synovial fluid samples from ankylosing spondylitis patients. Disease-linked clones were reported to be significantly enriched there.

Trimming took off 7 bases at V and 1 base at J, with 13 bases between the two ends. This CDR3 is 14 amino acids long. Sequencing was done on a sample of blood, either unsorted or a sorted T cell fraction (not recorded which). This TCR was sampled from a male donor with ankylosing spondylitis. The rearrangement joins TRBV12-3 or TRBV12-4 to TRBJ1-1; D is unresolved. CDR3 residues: CASTLWEENTEAFF. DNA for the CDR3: TGTGCCAGCACCCTTTGGGAAGAGAACACTGAAGCTTTCTTT.